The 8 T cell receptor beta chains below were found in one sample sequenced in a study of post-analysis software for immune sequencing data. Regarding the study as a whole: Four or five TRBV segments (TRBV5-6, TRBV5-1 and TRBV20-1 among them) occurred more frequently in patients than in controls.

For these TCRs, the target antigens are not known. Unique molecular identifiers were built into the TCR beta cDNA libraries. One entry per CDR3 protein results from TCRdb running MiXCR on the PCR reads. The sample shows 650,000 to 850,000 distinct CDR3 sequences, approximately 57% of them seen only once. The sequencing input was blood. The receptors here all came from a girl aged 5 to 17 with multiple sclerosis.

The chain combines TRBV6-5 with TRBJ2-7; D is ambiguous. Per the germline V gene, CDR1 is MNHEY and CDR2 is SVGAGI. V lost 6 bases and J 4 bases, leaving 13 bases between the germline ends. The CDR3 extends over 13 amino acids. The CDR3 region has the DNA TGTGCCAGCAGGAAACCAGGCGTTTACGAGCAGTACTTC. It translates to CASRKPGVYEQYF.

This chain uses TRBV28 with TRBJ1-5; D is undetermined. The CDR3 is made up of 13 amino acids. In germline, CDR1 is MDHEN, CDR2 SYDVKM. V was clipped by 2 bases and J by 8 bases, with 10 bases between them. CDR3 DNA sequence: TGTGCCAGCAGTTTAAGGCGGAATAAGCCCCAGCATTTT. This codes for CASSLRRNKPQHF.

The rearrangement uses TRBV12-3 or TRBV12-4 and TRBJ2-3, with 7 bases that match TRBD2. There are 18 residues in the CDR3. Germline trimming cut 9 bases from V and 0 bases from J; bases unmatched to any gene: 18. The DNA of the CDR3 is TGTGCCAGTAGTCCGCCTGGAGCGGGGAGGCTCAGCACAGATACGCAGTATTTT. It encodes CASSPPGAGRLSTDTQYF.

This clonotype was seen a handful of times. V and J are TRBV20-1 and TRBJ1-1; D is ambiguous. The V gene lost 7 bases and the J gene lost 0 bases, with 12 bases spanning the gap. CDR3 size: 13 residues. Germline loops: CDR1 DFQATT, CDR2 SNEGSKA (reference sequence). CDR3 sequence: CSGGGLVNTEAFF. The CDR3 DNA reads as TGCAGTGGAGGAGGCTTGGTGAACACTGAAGCTTTCTTT.

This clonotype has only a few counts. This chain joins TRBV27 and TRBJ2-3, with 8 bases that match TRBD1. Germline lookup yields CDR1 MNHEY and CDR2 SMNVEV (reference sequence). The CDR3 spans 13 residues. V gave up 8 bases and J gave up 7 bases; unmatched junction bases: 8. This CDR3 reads CASGPDRGHTQYF. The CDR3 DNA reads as TGTGCCAGCGGGCCCGACAGGGGTCATACGCAGTATTTT.

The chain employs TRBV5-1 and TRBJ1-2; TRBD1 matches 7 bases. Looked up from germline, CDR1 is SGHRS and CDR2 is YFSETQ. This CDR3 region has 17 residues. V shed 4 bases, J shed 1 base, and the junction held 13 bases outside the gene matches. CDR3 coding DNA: TGCGCCAGCAGCCCTCCGGGACAGTCAATGATTAACTATGGCTACACCTTC. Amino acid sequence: CASSPPGQSMINYGYTF.

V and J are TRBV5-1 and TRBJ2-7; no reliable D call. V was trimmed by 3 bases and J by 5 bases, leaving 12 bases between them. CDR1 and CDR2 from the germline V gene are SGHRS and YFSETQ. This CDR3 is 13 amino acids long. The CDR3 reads CASSWLGFDEQYF. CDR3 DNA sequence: TGCGCCAGCAGCTGGTTGGGGTTTGACGAGCAGTACTTC.

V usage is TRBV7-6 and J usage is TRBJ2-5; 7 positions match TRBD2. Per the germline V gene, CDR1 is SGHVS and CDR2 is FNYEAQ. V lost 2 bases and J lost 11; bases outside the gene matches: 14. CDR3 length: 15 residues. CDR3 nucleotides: TGTGCCAGCAGCTTATGGGCGGGAGTAGGAGATGAGCAGTACTTC. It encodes CASSLWAGVGDEQYF.